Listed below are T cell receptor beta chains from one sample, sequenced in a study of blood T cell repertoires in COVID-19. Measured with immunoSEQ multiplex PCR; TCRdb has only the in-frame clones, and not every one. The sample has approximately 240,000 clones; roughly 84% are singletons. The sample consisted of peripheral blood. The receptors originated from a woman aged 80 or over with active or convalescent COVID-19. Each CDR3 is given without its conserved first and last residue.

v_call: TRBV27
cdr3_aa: ASQGQGVGDTQY

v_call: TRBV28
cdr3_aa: ASSFVGTGRFEQY

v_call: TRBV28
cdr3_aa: ASSLPGTEAF

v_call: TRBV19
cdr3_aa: ASSIGGQGLTDTQY

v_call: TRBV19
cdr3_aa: ASTKAGTGKYYGYT

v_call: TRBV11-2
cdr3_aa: ASTGQGRKSGTEAF

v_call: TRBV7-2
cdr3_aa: ASSVNPVDKAF

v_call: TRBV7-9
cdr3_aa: ASSLAIAGKNIQY

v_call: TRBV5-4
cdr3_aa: ASSLGRAYNEQF

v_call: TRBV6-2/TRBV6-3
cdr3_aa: ASSLAGVAKNIQY

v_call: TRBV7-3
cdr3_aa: ASSPGLLYQETQY

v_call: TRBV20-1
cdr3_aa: SASFSGGGDEQF

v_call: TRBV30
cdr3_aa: AWGVGLAGADTQY

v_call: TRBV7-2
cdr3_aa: ASSPVLRTQNNEQF

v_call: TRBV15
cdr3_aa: ATSGGGTGTGKSEQY

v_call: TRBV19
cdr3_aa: ASSMGLTEQY

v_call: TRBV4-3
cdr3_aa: ASSQDHRGTNNEQF

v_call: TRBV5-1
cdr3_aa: ASSLSAVNTGELF

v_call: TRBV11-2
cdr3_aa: ASTTGSSYEQY

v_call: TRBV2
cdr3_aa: ASSKDGEETQY

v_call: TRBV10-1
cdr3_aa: ASSDGGPHNQPQH

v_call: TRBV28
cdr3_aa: ASRNFPGQQETQY

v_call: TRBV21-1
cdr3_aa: ASSPWGTGTQETQY

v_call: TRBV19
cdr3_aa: ASSNGDRVTDTQY

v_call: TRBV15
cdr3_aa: ATSRDPRQTLSGNTIY

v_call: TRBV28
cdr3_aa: ASSFIGQAIYSYT

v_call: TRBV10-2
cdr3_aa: ASSETDRDHEQY

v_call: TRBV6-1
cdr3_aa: ASSELAGGPNEQF

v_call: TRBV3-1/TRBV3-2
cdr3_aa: ASSLRGSGNSDTQY

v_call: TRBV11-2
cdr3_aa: ASSFIDSGTEAF

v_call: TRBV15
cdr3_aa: ATMDRGDYEQY

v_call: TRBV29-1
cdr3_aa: SVEDDGVYGYT

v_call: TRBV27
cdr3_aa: ASSLSDRGADTQY

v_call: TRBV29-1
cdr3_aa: SVGLADTQY

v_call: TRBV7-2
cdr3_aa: ASSAGTVDGYT

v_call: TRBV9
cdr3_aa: ASSGQLAGLGEQY

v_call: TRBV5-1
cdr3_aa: ASSFIGTGEEQF

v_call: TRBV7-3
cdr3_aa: ASSYHRDNEQF

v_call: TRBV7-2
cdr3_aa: ASSLAEVVAGPTGELF

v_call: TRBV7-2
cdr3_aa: ASSFGSAGSTDTQY

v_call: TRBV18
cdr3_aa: ASSPGTGVRDEQF

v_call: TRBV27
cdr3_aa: ASSPWGRPLH

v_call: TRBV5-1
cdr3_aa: ASSSEGLAGGADTQY

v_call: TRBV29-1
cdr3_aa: SVGTGGYNQPQH

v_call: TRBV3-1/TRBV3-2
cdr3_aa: ASSQDPVPGAGGNTIY

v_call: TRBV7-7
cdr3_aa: ASSLGQGDWNEQF